Sequencing of this T cell receptor (beta chain) was carried out in a study of shared clonotypes between healthy human individuals. About the research overall: A couple of women and a few men aged 18 to 49 made up the donors.

In the sorted-subset replicate PCRs, about 190 ng DNA, roughly 30,000 T cell genomes, was used. Authors' methods: From ImmunoSEQ came sequences covering only the junction and carrying no quality scores, so filtering differed. Generated by immunoSEQ multiplex PCR, the TCRdb table keeps only in-frame clones and is missing some. The DNA gave D and trimming, while V, J and clone size come from that table. The table records just over 2,000,000 clones, roughly 95% of them present only once. Remarks on this clone: Other nucleotide sequences in the sample specify the same CDR3.

Germline V gene lookup returns CDR1 KGHSH and CDR2 LQKENI. CDR3 length: 15 amino acids. Trimming removed 3 bases from V and 4 bases from J; junction bases left unmatched: 3. The sample consisted of naive CD4+ T cells sorted from blood. As for subset: CD45RA+ positively selected. The chain links TRBV18 to TRBJ2-2, with 9 bases matching TRBD2. This receptor was identified in a man younger than 30 in good health. The CDR3 protein is CASSPPAGGTGELFF. The CDR3 DNA reads TGTGCCAGCTCACCCCCAGCGGGGGGCACCGGGGAGCTGTTTTTT.